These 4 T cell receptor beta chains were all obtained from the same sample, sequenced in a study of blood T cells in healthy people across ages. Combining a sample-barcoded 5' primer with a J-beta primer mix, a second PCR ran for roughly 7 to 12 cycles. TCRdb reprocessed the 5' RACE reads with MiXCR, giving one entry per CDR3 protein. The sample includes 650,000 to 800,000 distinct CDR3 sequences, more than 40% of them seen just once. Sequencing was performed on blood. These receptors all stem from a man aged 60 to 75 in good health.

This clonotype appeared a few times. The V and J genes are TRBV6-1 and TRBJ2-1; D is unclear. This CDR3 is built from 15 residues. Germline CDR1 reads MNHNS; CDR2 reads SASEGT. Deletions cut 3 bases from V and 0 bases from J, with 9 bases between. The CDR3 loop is CASSDYPSSYNEQFF. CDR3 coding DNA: TGTGCCAGCAGTGACTATCCGAGCTCCTACAATGAGCAGTTCTTC.

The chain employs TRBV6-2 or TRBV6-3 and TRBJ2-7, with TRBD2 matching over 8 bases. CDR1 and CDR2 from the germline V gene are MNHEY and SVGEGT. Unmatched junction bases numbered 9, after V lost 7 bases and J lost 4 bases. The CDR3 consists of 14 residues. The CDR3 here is CASKLGGGFYEQYF. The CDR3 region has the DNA TGTGCCAGCAAGCTCGGCGGGGGGTTTTACGAGCAGTACTTC.

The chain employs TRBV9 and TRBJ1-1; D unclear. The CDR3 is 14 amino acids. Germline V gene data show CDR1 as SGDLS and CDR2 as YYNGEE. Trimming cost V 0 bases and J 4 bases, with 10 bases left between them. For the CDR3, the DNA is TGTGCCAGCAGCGTAGAGGTTTTCGGCACTGAAGCTTTCTTT. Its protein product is CASSVEVFGTEAFF.

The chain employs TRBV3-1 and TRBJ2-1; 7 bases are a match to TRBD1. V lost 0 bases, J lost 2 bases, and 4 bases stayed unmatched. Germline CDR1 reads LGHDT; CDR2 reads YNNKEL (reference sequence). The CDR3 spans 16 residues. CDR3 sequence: CASSQEDRFPYNEQFF. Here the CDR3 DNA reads TGTGCCAGCAGCCAAGAGGACAGGTTCCCCTACAATGAGCAGTTCTTC.